Following are 19 T cell receptor beta chains from one sample sequenced in a study of T-cell memory formation after mild COVID-19. TCRdb called the 5' RACE reads again in MiXCR, with one record for every CDR3 protein. The sample contains under 400,000 distinct CDR3 sequences, around a fifth of which appear only once. The sample was PBMCs or a T cell subset sorted from them (not recorded which). The receptors originated from an adult woman who had mild COVID-19 (a few samples of this study predate the infection). Cell type and time point are not known.

The chain employs TRBV9 and TRBJ2-5; D uncertain. The CDR3 is made up of 13 amino acids. Germline V gene data show CDR1 as SGDLS and CDR2 as YYNGEE. V lost 3 bases and J lost 2, with 8 bases in between. The CDR3 loop reads CASSADPQETQYF. CDR3 nucleotides: TGTGCCAGCAGCGCCGATCCGCAAGAGACCCAGTACTTC.

The V and J genes are TRBV12-3 or TRBV12-4 and TRBJ2-5, with a weak D call TRBD1 (6 bases). This CDR3 is built from 12 residues. V lost 6 bases, J lost 7 bases, and 12 bases lay in between. The DNA of the CDR3 is TGTGCCAGCAGCCTCAGGGGACGGACCCAGTACTTC. This sequence encodes CASSLRGRTQYF.

The chain joins TRBV5-4 to TRBJ1-2; 8 bases align to TRBD1. V trimming: 3 bases; J trimming: 5 bases; junction bases outside the gene matches: 15. CDR3 length: 17 amino acids. The germline CDR1 and CDR2 sequences are SGHNT and YYREEE (reference sequence). This CDR3 reads CASSSLGWPGQEYGYTF. In DNA, the CDR3 is TGTGCCAGCAGCTCCCTTGGTTGGCCGGGACAGGAATATGGCTACACCTTC.

This clonotype has a handful of counts. This chain joins TRBV29-1 and TRBJ2-1; D is perhaps TRBD1 (7 bases). This CDR3 contains 14 residues. The V end was cut by 3 bases, the J end by 9 bases, with 18 bases between. Germline CDR1 is SQVTM and CDR2 is ANQGSEA. The CDR3 coding sequence is TGCAGCGTTGAGAGGACAGGTGGCGGGGCTGAGCAGTTCTTC. Encoded protein: CSVERTGGGAEQFF.

This sequence joins TRBV30 and TRBJ2-3; no reliable D call. Trimming pared 3 bases from V and 0 bases from J, leaving 10 bases between. The CDR3 is 14 residues long. Germline loops: CDR1 GTSNPN, CDR2 SVGIG (reference sequence). In nucleotides, the CDR3 is TGTGCCTGGAGGTCCAGCTATAGCACAGATACGCAGTATTTT. Encoded protein: CAWRSSYSTDTQYF.

This clonotype was counted between two and nine times. The genes are TRBV6-2 or TRBV6-3 and TRBJ2-1; D is unclear. Germline V gene lookup returns CDR1 MNHEY and CDR2 SVGEGT. V was trimmed by 9 bases and J by 4 bases, leaving 10 bases between them. The CDR3 has 12 residues. The CDR3 nucleotides are TGTGCCAGTACTGCAGGATACAATGAGCAGTTCTTC. Its translation: CASTAGYNEQFF.

This clonotype occurred a few times. This rearrangement joins TRBV25-1 to TRBJ2-1; weak D call: TRBD1 (7 bases). Deletions cut 1 base from V and 6 bases from J, with 13 bases between. Germline CDR1 MGHDK, CDR2 SYGVNS. CDR3 length equals 15 residues. CDR3 region: CASSEWGAGGNEQFF. The CDR3 DNA follows: TGTGCCAGCAGTGAATGGGGGGCAGGGGGCAATGAGCAGTTCTTC.

The V gene is TRBV15, the J gene TRBJ2-7, with TRBD1 matching over 7 bases. CDR3 size: 15 residues. With V trimmed by 6 bases and J by 1 base, 9 bases remained unmatched. CDR1 LNHNV and CDR2 YYDKDF come from the germline V gene (reference sequence). CDR3 in DNA: TGTGCCACCAGTAGCTACAGGGGACCTTCCTACGAGCAGTACTTC. This sequence encodes CATSSYRGPSYEQYF.

The J gene is TRBJ2-1, the V gene TRBV11-3, with TRBD2 identical over 12 bases. The V segment lost 3 bases and the J segment 7 bases; nucleotides outside the gene matches: 10. The CDR3 has 17 amino acids. Germline CDR1 and CDR2: SGHNT and YENEEA. The CDR3 DNA is TGTGCCAGCAGCTTCAGACTAGCGGGAGTACTGCGGAATGAGCAGTTCTTC. Translating gives CASSFRLAGVLRNEQFF.

This clonotype was recorded a few times. The chain combines TRBV7-2 with TRBJ1-2; D not resolved. The CDR3 sequence is 12 residues long. Trimming took off 7 bases at V and 0 bases at J, with 6 bases between the two ends. CDR1 is SGHTA and CDR2 is FQGNSA in the germline V gene. This CDR3 reads CASKDANYGYTF. The CDR3 nucleotides read TGTGCCAGCAAAGACGCTAACTATGGCTACACCTTC. Based on the CDR3 plus reference TRBV7-2 and TRBJ1-2, the full variable domain is GAGVSQSPSNKVTEKGKDVELRCDPISGHTALYWYRQSLGQGLEFLIYFQGNSAPDKSGLPSDRFSAERTGGSVSTLTIQRTQQEDSAVYLCASKDANYGYTFGSGTRLTVV.

This clonotype was observed a handful of times. V is TRBV6-1 and J is TRBJ2-1; D ambiguous. Per germline, CDR1 MNHNS and CDR2 SASEGT. The length of the CDR3 is 16 residues. Trimming left V 2 bases short and J 0 bases short, with 11 bases between. CDR3 protein: CASSESQLNSYNEQFF. The CDR3 nucleotides read TGTGCCAGCAGTGAATCCCAGCTTAACTCCTACAATGAGCAGTTCTTC.

V usage is TRBV6-6 and J usage is TRBJ2-2, with 7 positions matching TRBD2. V gave up 2 bases and J gave up 4 bases; unmatched junction bases: 7. The CDR3 has 16 residues. The germline gives CDR1 MNHNY, CDR2 SVGAGI (reference sequence). CDR3 coding DNA: TGTGCCAGCAGTTACGGTGCGGGAGTGGGCACCGGGGAGCTGTTTTTT. Protein sequence: CASSYGAGVGTGELFF.

V gene TRBV7-9 combines with J gene TRBJ2-2; no firm D call. This CDR3 has 19 amino acids. From germline, CDR1 is SEHNR and CDR2 FQNEAQ (reference sequence). The ends were cut back, 5 bases at V and 0 bases at J, with 22 bases in the middle. CDR3 in DNA: TGTGCCAGCAGCGGTGACACCGAAGATGTTGTCGCGAACACCGGGGAGCTGTTTTTT. It codes for CASSGDTEDVVANTGELFF.

This clonotype has only a few counts. The chain carries TRBV27 and TRBJ1-1; no definite D call. Germline CDR1 reads MNHEY; CDR2 reads SMNVEV (reference sequence). The CDR3 covers 17 residues. V gave up 3 bases and J gave up 2 bases, with 19 bases separating them. CDR3 DNA: TGTGCCAGCAGTTTGAATCAGCGGACTTTCCTAAACACTGAAGCTTTCTTT. Amino acid sequence: CASSLNQRTFLNTEAFF.

This clonotype ranks as large. The V gene is TRBV4-3, the J gene TRBJ1-1, with a tentative D call TRBD1 (5 bases). V lost 2 bases to trimming and J lost 8 bases, with 12 bases between them. The CDR3 has 13 amino acids. CDR1 and CDR2 from the germline V gene are LGHNA and YSLEER. Here the CDR3 reads CASSQPGGAEAFF. The CDR3 DNA reads TGCGCCAGCAGCCAACCCGGGGGTGCCGAAGCTTTCTTT.

This chain uses TRBV4-2 with TRBJ1-5, with a possible D match to TRBD1 (5 bases). The CDR3 length is 15 residues. Germline V gene data show CDR1 as LGHNA and CDR2 as YNFKEQ. V was shortened by 0 bases and J by 6 bases, with 12 bases between the two germline ends. CDR3 amino acids: CASSQEWDDFQPQHF. CDR3 bases: TGTGCCAGCAGCCAAGAGTGGGACGATTTTCAGCCCCAGCATTTT.

This chain joins TRBV19 and TRBJ2-2, with TRBD2 identical over 9 bases. J was trimmed by 2 bases and V by 3 bases; bases with no gene match: 4. Germline CDR1 is LNHDA and CDR2 is SQIVND (reference sequence). The CDR3 consists of 16 residues. The CDR3 DNA reads as TGTGCCAGTAGTATTCCTAGCGGGATTAACACCGGGGAGCTGTTTTTT. Translating gives CASSIPSGINTGELFF.

This clonotype was picked up a small number of times. This chain links TRBV7-9 with TRBJ2-1; TRBD2 aligns across 8 bases. J gave up 9 bases and V 10 bases, and 17 bases lay outside the gene matches. CDR3 length: 15 residues. Germline CDR1 is SEHNR and CDR2 is FQNEAQ (reference sequence). CDR3 bases: TGTGCCATACAACGGGGAGCGGGGGCATTTGGTGAGCAGTTCTTC. It translates to CAIQRGAGAFGEQFF. Looking up the rest from reference TRBV7-9 and TRBJ2-1 gives the full variable domain: DTGVSQNPRHKITKRGQNVTFRCDPISEHNRLYWYRQTLGQGPEFLTYFQNEAQLEKSRLLSDRFSAERPKGSFSTLEIQRTEQGDSAMYLCAIQRGAGAFGEQFFGPGTRLTVL.

This clonotype turned up a few times. The chain employs TRBV5-1 and TRBJ1-1; a possible D gene is TRBD1 (5 bases). The germline CDR1 and CDR2 sequences are SGHRS and YFSETQ. Trimming removed 4 bases at V and 6 bases at J, with 19 bases between. The CDR3 totals 15 residues. The CDR3 bases are TGCGCCAGCAGCCGCATGCCGGGACTAAGCGCTGAAGCTTTCTTT. It translates to CASSRMPGLSAEAFF. Looking up the rest from reference TRBV5-1 and TRBJ1-1 gives the full variable domain: KAGVTQTPRYLIKTRGQQVTLSCSPISGHRSVSWYQQTPGQGLQFLFEYFSETQRNKGNFPGRFSGRQFSNSRSEMNVSTLELGDSALYLCASSRMPGLSAEAFFGQGTRLTVV.